This T cell receptor beta chain originates from a study of identical twins. Study outcomes and limitations: When twins shared out-of-frame alpha sequences, those sequences had excess low generation probability. Carriage of fewer insertions was seen in abundant cord blood beta clonotypes, whereas memory repertoires showed none.

In this sample, this clonotype turned up a few times. Its antigen is not identified. Each CDR3 protein is one row after TCRdb ran MiXCR on the 5' RACE reads. The data show approximately 500,000 distinct CDR3 sequences, about 16% seen once. The same sample was also studied in work on yellow fever vaccine responses in identical twins.

The sample comprised CD4+ T cells sorted from blood. The origin of this receptor is a woman between 18 and 29 years old in good health.

Here the CDR3 DNA reads TGTGCCAGCAGCTCCCTAAGGACCGGGGAGCTGTTTTTT. It specifies CASSSLRTGELFF. V usage is TRBV7-3 and J usage is TRBJ2-2, with no clear D. This CDR3 is 13 amino acids long. The ends were cut back, 4 bases at V and 5 bases at J, with 8 bases in the middle. CDR1 and CDR2 from the germline V gene are SGHTA and FQGTGA. Filled out from reference TRBV7-3 and TRBJ2-2, the complete variable domain reads GAGVSQTPSNKVTEKGKYVELRCDPISGHTALYWYRQSLGQGPEFLIYFQGTGAADDSGLPNDRFFAVRPEGSVSTLKIQRTERGDSAVYLCASSSLRTGELFFGEGSRLTVL.